Sequencing of this TCR beta chain was carried out in a study of cytomegalovirus exposure and HLA in healthy donors. Overall study results and limits: Later, TCR association rates were found to vary by HLA locus, highest for DRB1 and lowest for HLA-C. CMV serostatus stood as the only immune exposure information on hand. Per a later analysis, 16,951 TCR beta sequences showed association with HLA alleles at 0.05 false discovery rate.

Worth noting for this clone: Its antigen remains unknown.

This CDR3 region has 16 residues. With V trimmed by 0 bases and J by 2 bases, 3 bases remained unmatched. CDR1 is PRHDT, CDR2 FYEKMQ, per germline (reference sequence). PCR amplification relied on 60 Vbeta primers (plus 13 Jbeta primers). Clones were read by immunoSEQ multiplex PCR, and TCRdb kept only the in-frame ones, dropping some. The table has fewer than 95,000 clones, around 81% seen once. Donors likely had unrecorded immune exposures despite being nominally healthy when sampled. The sequence derives from a young man in good health and CMV-seronegative. Sequenced input: PBMCs. This sequence joins TRBV13 and TRBJ2-3, with 9 positions matching TRBD2. Here the CDR3 reads CASSLGSGRLTDTQYF. The DNA of the CDR3 is TGTGCCAGCAGCTTAGGGAGCGGGAGGCTCACAGATACGCAGTATTTT.